The present T cell receptor (beta chain) was sequenced within a study of cytomegalovirus exposure and HLA in healthy donors. Study outcomes and limitations: Most TCR sequences were uncommon, yet certain public TCRs appeared in many donors.

V dropped 3 bases and J dropped 4 bases, with 12 bases sitting between them. Germline V gene data show CDR1 as MDHEN and CDR2 as SYDVKM. This CDR3 contains 14 residues. It was with 60 Vbeta and 13 Jbeta primers that the PCR ran. Original processing notes: A follow-up analysis tallied around 80 million unique TCR beta chains, approximately 11 million shared. Here immunoSEQ multiplex PCR was the method, and the copy in TCRdb shows in-frame clones only, minus some. That table supplies the V and J calls and clone size; D and trimming were determined from the DNA. The sample includes 150,000 or so clones, 70% to 85% of them seen just once. Remarks on this clone: Its specificity is not known.

The chain joins TRBV28 to TRBJ1-2, with D hard to call. Source material: PBMCs. This TCR was recovered from a woman in her twenties or thirties in good health and CMV-seronegative. CDR3 nucleotide sequence: TGTGCCAGCAGTTTGGTTCGGGGTCCCTATGGCTACACCTTC. As protein: CASSLVRGPYGYTF.